This note documents a single TCR beta chain sequence. Antigen specificity is unknown. The sample comes from a study of T cell repertoires in cytomegalovirus infection. TCRdb re-called the reads through MiXCR, storing one row per CDR3 protein. The sample contains about a million distinct CDR3 sequences, roughly 30% of which appear only once. Germline CDR1 and CDR2: LNHNV and YYDKDF (reference sequence). The germline V and J ends were trimmed by 0 bases and 5 bases, with 11 bases remaining between them. The CDR3 spans 14 residues. The specimen comprised cultured CD8+ T cells from PBMCs, sampled from culture after CMV antigen stimulation. The chain combines TRBV15 with TRBJ2-7; D ambiguous. The clonotype was recovered from a human donor in good health (CMV status not recorded). Some clones in this sample may be carry-over from other donors' samples. This CDR3 reads CATSRDLVANEQYV. CDR3 in DNA: TGTGCCACCAGCAGAGATTTAGTCGCGAACGAGCAGTACGTC.